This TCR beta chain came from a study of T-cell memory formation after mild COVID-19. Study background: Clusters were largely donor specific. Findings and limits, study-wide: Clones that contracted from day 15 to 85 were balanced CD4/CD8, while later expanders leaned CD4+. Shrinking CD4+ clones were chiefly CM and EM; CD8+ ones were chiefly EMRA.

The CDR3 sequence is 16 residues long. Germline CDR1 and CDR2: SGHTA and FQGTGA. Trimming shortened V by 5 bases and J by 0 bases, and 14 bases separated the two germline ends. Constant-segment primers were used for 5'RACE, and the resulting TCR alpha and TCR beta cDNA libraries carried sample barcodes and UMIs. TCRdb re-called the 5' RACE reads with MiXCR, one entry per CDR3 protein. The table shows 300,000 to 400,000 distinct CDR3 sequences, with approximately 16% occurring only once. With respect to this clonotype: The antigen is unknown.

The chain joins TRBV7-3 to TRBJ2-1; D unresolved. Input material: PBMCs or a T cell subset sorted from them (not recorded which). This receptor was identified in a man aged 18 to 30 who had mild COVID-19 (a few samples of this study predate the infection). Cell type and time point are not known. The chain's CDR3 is CASSQEQSSSYNEQFF. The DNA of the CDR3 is TGTGCCAGCAGCCAGGAGCAGTCGAGCTCCTACAATGAGCAGTTCTTC.